This T cell receptor beta chain derives from a study of shared T cell receptors in the human thymus. CDR1 WSHSY and CDR2 SAAADI come from the germline V gene. After removal of 6 bases from V and 8 bases from J, the junction contained 7 bases not matched to a gene. This CDR3 comprises 14 residues. Clones were sequenced by immunoSEQ multiplex PCR, and TCRdb holds only the in-frame ones, with some missing. The sample carries about 500,000 clones, about four fifths recorded once. These data were also filed under a second study, of human thymus T cells. In that study: Healthy Finnish infants having corrective surgery for congenital heart defects served as donors. Resections were taken during corrective heart surgery, and the thymus tissue came from these. Within thymic and blood repertoires, V and J gene usage appeared to be biased. A high degree of thymic repertoire overlap among unrelated individuals was reported in related research.

The sequencing sample was made of thymocytes. V is TRBV10-2 and J is TRBJ2-1; 10 bases are shared with TRBD2. This TCR was recovered from a boy less than two years old with a congenital heart defect. The CDR3 region is CASRSSGSIDEQFF. The CDR3 nucleotides are TGCGCCAGCAGATCTAGCGGGAGTATCGATGAGCAGTTCTTC.